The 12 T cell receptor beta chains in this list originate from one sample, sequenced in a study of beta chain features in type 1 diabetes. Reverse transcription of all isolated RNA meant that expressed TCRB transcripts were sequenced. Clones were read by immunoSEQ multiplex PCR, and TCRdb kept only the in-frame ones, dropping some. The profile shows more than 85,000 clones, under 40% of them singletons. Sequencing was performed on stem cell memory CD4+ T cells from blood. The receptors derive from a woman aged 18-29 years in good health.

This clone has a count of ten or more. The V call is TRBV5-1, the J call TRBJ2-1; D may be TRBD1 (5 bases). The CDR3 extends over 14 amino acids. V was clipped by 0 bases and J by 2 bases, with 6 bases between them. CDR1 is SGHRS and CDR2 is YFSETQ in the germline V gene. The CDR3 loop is CASSLGQTYNEQFF. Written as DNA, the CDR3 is TGCGCCAGCAGCTTGGGACAGACCTACAATGAGCAGTTCTTC.

The CDR3 DNA follows: TGTGCCAGCAGCGTAGGGGGGGGGCTAGCGTTATCTGGGGCCAACGTCCTGACTTTC. It encodes CASSVGGGLALSGANVLTF. The chain links TRBV9 to TRBJ2-6; D possibly corresponds to TRBD2 (7 bases). V lost 0 bases and J lost 1, with 17 bases in between. CDR1 and CDR2 from the germline V gene are SGDLS and YYNGEE. The CDR3 is 19 residues long.

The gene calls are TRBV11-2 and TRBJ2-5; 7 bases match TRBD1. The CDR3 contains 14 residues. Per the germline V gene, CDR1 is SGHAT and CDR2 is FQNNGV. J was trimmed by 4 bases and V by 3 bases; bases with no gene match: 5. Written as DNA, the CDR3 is TGTGCCAGCAGCTTGACAGGGTCAGGAGAGACCCAGTACTTC. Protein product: CASSLTGSGETQYF.

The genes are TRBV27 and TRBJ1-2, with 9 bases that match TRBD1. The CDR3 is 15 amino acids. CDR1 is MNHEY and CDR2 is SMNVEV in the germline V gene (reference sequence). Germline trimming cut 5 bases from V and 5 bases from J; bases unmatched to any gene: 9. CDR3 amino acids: CASSGSGTGIYGYTF. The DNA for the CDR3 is TGTGCCAGCAGTGGTTCCGGGACAGGGATTTATGGCTACACCTTC.

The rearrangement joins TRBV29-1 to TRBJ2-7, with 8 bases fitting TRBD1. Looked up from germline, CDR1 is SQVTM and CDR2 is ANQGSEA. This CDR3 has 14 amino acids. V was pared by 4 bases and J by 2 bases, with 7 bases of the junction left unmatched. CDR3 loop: CSVVSDRAPYEQYF. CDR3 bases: TGCAGCGTTGTGTCGGACAGGGCCCCCTACGAGCAGTACTTC.

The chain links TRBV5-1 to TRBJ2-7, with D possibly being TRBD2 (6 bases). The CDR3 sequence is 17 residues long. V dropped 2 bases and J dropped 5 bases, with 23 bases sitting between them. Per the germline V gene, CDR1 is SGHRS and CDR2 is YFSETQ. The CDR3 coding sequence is TGCGCCAGCAGCTTTTACGGGAGCTCTATATTGGAAGACGAGCAGTACTTC. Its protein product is CASSFYGSSILEDEQYF.

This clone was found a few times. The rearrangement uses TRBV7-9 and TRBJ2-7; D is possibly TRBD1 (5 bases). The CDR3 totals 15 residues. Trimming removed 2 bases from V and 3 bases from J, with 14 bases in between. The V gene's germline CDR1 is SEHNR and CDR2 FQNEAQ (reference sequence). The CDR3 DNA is TGTGCCAGCAGCTTAAGGGGCTCGCGTATCTACGAGCAGTACTTC. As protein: CASSLRGSRIYEQYF. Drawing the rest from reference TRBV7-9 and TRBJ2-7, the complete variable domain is DTGVSQNPRHKITKRGQNVTFRCDPISEHNRLYWYRQTLGQGPEFLTYFQNEAQLEKSRLLSDRFSAERPKGSFSTLEIQRTEQGDSAMYLCASSLRGSRIYEQYFGPGTRLTVT.

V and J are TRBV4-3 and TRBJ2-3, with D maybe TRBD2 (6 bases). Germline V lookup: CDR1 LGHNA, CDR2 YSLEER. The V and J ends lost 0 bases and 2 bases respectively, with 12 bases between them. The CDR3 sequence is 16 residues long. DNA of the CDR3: TGCGCCAGCAGCCAAGATCTGGCGGGACCCACAGATACGCAGTATTTT. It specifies CASSQDLAGPTDTQYF.

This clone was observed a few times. The CDR3 DNA sequence: TGCGCCAGCAGCTGGGGACAGGGGGCTTTTGAGCAGTTCTTC. Amino acids: CASSWGQGAFEQFF. The J gene is TRBJ2-1, the V gene TRBV5-1, with 12 nucleotides matching TRBD1. CDR1 and CDR2 from the germline V gene are SGHRS and YFSETQ. This CDR3 has 14 residues. Trimming at V came to 3 bases and at J to 9 bases, leaving 4 bases not matched to a gene. Using reference TRBV5-1 and TRBJ2-1 for the parts outside the CDR3, the full variable domain is KAGVTQTPRYLIKTRGQQVTLSCSPISGHRSVSWYQQTPGQGLQFLFEYFSETQRNKGNFPGRFSGRQFSNSRSEMNVSTLELGDSALYLCASSWGQGAFEQFFGPGTRLTVL.

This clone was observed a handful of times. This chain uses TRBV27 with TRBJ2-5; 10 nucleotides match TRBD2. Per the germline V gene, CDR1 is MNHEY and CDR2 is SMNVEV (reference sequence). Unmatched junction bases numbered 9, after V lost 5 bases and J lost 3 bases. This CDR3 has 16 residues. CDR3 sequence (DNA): TGTGCCAGCAGTCAAGGGAGGACTAGCGGAAAAGAGACCCAGTACTTC. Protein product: CASSQGRTSGKETQYF.

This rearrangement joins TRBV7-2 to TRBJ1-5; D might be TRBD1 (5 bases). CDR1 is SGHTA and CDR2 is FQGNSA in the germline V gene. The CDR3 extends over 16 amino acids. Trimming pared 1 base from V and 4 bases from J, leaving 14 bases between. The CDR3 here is CASSLGAGPLNQPQHF. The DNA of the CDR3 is TGTGCCAGCAGCTTAGGTGCGGGGCCTCTAAATCAGCCCCAGCATTTT.

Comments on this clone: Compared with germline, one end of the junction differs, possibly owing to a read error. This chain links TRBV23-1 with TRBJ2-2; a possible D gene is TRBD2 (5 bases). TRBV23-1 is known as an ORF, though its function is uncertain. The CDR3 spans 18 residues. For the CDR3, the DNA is TGCGCCAGCAGTCAATCGAGGCGGAGGCCCCCGAACAGCGGGGAGCTGTTTTTT. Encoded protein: CASSQSRRRPPNSGELFF.